This TCR beta chain is from a study of cytomegalovirus exposure and HLA in healthy donors. Background on the study: Genotyping of about 400 donors showed that 80% to 85% belonged to the Caucasian-associated ancestry cluster.

About this clone: Its antigen remains unknown.

The CDR3 consists of 16 residues. Germline CDR1 KGHSH, CDR2 LQKENI. The V segment lost 6 bases and the J segment 0 bases; nucleotides outside the gene matches: 8. Vbeta (60) and Jbeta (13) primers were used in the PCR. TCRdb keeps only in-frame clones here, not all; method: immunoSEQ multiplex PCR. The sample consists of about 190,000 clones, approximately 84% of them appearing once. General study findings and limits: There were some public TCRs occurring in many donors, but most TCR sequences were rare. Later analysis suggested most CMV-associated TCR beta chains were HLA-restricted. The study flagged some 170 TCR beta chains as cytomegalovirus-associated.

The sample was PBMCs. This clonotype was sampled from a boy younger than 18 in good health and CMV-seronegative. The chain employs TRBV18 and TRBJ1-3; 7 bases are shared with TRBD1. This CDR3 reads CASSLGTASSGNTIYF. As DNA, the CDR3 is TGTGCCAGCTCGCTTGGGACAGCCTCCTCTGGAAACACCATATATTTT.